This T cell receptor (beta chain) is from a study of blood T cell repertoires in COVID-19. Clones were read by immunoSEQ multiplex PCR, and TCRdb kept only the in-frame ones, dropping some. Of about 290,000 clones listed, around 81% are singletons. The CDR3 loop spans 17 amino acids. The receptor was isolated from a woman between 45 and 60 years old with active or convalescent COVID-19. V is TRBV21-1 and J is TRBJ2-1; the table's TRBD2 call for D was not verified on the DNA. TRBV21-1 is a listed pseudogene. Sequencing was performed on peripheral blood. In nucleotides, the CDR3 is TGTGCCAGCAGCAAAGCAAATAGCGGGAGCACCTACAATGAGCAGTTCTTC. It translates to CASSKANSGSTYNEQFF.